The 10 T cell receptor beta chains below come from one sample, sequenced in a study of blood T cells in healthy people across ages. It was with a sample-barcoded 5' primer and a J-beta primer mix that a second PCR of roughly 7 to 11 cycles was run. Using its own MiXCR run on the 5' RACE reads, TCRdb lists one record per CDR3 protein. The profile shows fewer than 1,000,000 distinct CDR3 sequences, about half of them singletons. The source material was blood. The receptor set was obtained from a man aged 80 or over in good health.

The chain couples TRBV7-9 to TRBJ1-2; D not resolved. Trimming left V 5 bases short and J 5 bases short, with 12 bases between. CDR1 and CDR2 (germline): SEHNR, FQNEAQ (reference sequence). CDR3 size: 13 residues. For the CDR3, the DNA is TGTGCCAGCAGCCCCGGTGGGTGGTATGGCTACACCTTC. It specifies CASSPGGWYGYTF.

This clonotype has a handful of counts. The J gene is TRBJ1-1, the V gene TRBV20-1; 7 bases align to TRBD1. Trimming removed 6 bases from V and 5 bases from J; junction bases left unmatched: 12. This CDR3 is built from 14 residues. Per the germline V gene, CDR1 is DFQATT and CDR2 is SNEGSKA (reference sequence). The CDR3 here is CSARQGGGVTEAFF. The DNA of the CDR3 is TGCAGTGCCCGACAGGGAGGAGGCGTGACTGAAGCTTTCTTT.

The chain recombines TRBV2 with TRBJ2-1; 12 nucleotides match TRBD2. This CDR3 has 16 residues. CDR1 is SNHLY and CDR2 is FYNNEI in the germline V gene. V dropped 6 bases and J dropped 6; count of bases not matched to a gene: 9. As DNA, the CDR3 is TGTGCCAGCAGATACCGGACTAGCGGGGCCTTCAATGAGCAGTTCTTC. This gives the protein CASRYRTSGAFNEQFF.

Note on this clonotype: Sequence at one end of the junction differs from germline and may be a read error. In DNA, the CDR3 is TGTGCCGCCAGCAGAGTTCCAGGGGCTGGCTATGGCTACACCTTC. It yields the protein CAASRVPGAGYGYTF. The chain has TRBV15 and TRBJ1-2, with D perhaps TRBD1 (6 bases). This CDR3 has 15 residues. Germline V gene sequence: CDR1 LNHNV, CDR2 YYDKDF (reference sequence).

At least ten counts were recorded for this clonotype. The chain has TRBV4-3 and TRBJ2-3; D uncertain. This CDR3 spans 15 amino acids. Germline V lookup: CDR1 LGHNA, CDR2 YSLEER. Trimming took 0 bases from V and 2 from J, leaving 9 bases between them. This CDR3 is CASSQDLGNTDTQYF. The CDR3 bases are TGCGCCAGCAGCCAAGATTTAGGGAACACAGATACGCAGTATTTT.

The J gene is TRBJ2-5, the V gene TRBV6-5, with TRBD1 as a possible D gene (6 bases). V was cut by 6 bases and J by 4 bases, with 12 bases left in between. Germline V lookup: CDR1 MNHEY, CDR2 SVGAGI. CDR3 length: 13 residues. The CDR3 DNA reads as TGTGCCAGCAGACTTGTGGGGGCAGAGACCCAGTACTTC. This codes for CASRLVGAETQYF.

The V gene is TRBV6-2 or TRBV6-3, the J gene TRBJ2-4; 8 bases are shared with TRBD1. The J call could be wrong; TRBJ2-7 is a better fit for the DNA end. This CDR3 has 14 amino acids. Germline CDR1 MNHEY, CDR2 SVGEGT. CDR3 sequence (DNA): TGTGCCAGCAGGTCTGGGGGACAGGTTTACGAGCAGTACTTC. Translating it yields CASRSGGQVYEQYF.

The chain has TRBV6-4 and TRBJ1-2, with 9 bases lining up with TRBD1. The CDR3 consists of 13 residues. Trimming at V came to 2 bases and at J to 6 bases, leaving 1 base not matched to a gene. Germline loops: CDR1 MRHNA, CDR2 SNTAGT. The CDR3 reads CASSDGTGNGYTF. CDR3 nucleotides: TGTGCCAGCAGTGACGGGACAGGGAATGGCTACACCTTC.

This chain connects TRBV9 to TRBJ1-3; no clear D. The V end was cut by 4 bases, the J end by 2 bases, with 7 bases between. Germline V gene sequence: CDR1 SGDLS, CDR2 YYNGEE. The CDR3 contains 13 residues. The CDR3 here is CASSPPPGNTIYF. CDR3 nucleotide sequence: TGTGCCAGCAGCCCCCCGCCTGGAAACACCATATATTTT.

The V and J genes are TRBV12-3 or TRBV12-4 and TRBJ2-1, with 7 bases identical to TRBD1. The CDR3 sequence is 17 residues long. J gave up 0 bases and V 6 bases, and 11 bases lay outside the gene matches. CDR3 sequence reads: CASRSTGTESSYNEQFF. DNA for the CDR3: TGTGCCAGCAGATCTACCGGGACAGAGAGCTCCTACAATGAGCAGTTCTTC.